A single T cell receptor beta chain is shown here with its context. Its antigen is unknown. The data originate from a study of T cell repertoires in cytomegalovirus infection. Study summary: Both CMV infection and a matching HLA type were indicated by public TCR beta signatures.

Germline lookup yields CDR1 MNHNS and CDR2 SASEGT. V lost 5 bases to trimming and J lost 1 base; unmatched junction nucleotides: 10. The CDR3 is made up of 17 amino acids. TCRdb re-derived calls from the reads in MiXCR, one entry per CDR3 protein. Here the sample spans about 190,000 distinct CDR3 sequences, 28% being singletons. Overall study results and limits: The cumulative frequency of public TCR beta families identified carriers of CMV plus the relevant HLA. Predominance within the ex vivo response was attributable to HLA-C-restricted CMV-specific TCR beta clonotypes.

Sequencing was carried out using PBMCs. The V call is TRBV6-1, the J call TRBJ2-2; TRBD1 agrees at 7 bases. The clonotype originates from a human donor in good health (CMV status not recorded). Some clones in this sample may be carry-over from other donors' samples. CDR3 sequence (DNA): TGTGCCAGCAGTTTTGCTACAGGGGCGGGGAACACCGGGGAGCTGTTTTTT. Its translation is CASSFATGAGNTGELFF.